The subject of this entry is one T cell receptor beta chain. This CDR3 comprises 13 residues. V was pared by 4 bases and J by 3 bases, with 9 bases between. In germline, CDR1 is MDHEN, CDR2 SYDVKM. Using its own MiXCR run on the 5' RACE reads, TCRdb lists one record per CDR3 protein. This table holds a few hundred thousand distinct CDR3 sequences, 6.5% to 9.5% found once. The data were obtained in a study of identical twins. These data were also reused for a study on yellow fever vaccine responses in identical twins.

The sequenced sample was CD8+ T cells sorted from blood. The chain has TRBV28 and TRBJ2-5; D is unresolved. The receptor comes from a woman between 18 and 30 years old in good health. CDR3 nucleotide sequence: TGTGCCAGCAGTTCCAACAGTGAAGAGACCCAGTACTTC. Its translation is CASSSNSEETQYF.